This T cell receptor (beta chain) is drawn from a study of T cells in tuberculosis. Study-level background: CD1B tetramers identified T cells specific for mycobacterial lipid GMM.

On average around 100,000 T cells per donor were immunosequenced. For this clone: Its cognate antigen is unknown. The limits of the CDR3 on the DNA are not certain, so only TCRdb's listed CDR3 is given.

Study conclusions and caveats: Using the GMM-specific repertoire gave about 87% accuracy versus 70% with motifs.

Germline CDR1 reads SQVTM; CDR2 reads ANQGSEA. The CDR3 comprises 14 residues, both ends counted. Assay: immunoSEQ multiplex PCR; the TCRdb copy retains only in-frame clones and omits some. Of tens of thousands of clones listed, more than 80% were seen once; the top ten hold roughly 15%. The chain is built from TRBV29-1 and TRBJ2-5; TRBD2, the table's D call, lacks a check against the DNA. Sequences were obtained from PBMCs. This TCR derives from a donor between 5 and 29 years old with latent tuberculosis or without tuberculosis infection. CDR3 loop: CSVEYFGGVETQYF.